The 4 T cell receptor beta chains given below trace back to one sample, sequenced in a study of T cell repertoires in aging, cancer and after chemotherapy. Peripheral blood genomic DNA, not sorted cells or RNA, was the template. Multiplex touch-down PCR with TRB-A/B primers amplified rearranged V-D-J TRB sequences. One entry per CDR3 protein results from TCRdb running MiXCR on the multiplex PCR reads. The table lists almost 7,500 distinct CDR3 sequences, 40% of them singletons. Input material: blood. The source is a human donor in good health.

This chain uses TRBV20-1 with TRBJ1-5; no definite D call. Trimming removed 1 base at V and 0 bases at J, with 4 bases between. Germline V CDR1 and CDR2: DFQATT, SNEGSKA (reference sequence). This CDR3 is built from 13 residues. The CDR3 nucleotides read TGCAGTGCTAGAGGATTTAGCAATCAGCCCCAGCATTTT. It is translated as CSARGFSNQPQHF.

The chain joins TRBV6-5 to TRBJ1-3; the D gene is possibly TRBD1 (5 bases). In germline, CDR1 is MNHEY, CDR2 SVGAGI. The germline V and J ends were trimmed by 5 bases and 4 bases, with 9 bases remaining between them. CDR3 size: 13 residues. The CDR3, as DNA: TGTGCCAGCAGTGAGGGACCCGGAAACACCATATATTTT. The encoded protein is CASSEGPGNTIYF.

V gene TRBV5-1 combines with J gene TRBJ1-2, with D uncertain. CDR1 is SGHRS, CDR2 YFSETQ, per germline. Trimming shortened V by 0 bases and J by 4 bases, and 7 bases separated the two germline ends. This CDR3 is 13 amino acids long. The CDR3 region is CASSLELAYGYTF. CDR3 DNA: TGCGCCAGCAGCTTGGAGTTGGCCTATGGCTACACCTTC.

The chain is built from TRBV6-2 or TRBV6-3 and TRBJ1-2; D uncertain. This CDR3 region has 13 residues. Germline lookup yields CDR1 MNHEY and CDR2 SVGEGT. The V gene lost 2 bases and the J gene lost 3 bases, with 7 bases spanning the gap. The CDR3 coding sequence is TGTGCCAGCAGTTACAGGGCCGACTATGGCTACACCTTC. Protein product: CASSYRADYGYTF.